This T cell receptor beta chain stems from a study of blood T cell repertoires in COVID-19. Clones were sequenced by immunoSEQ multiplex PCR, and TCRdb holds only the in-frame ones, with some missing. The table lists about 170,000 clones, approximately 83% of them singletons. CDR1 is SGHDT and CDR2 is YYEEEE in the germline V gene. After removal of 1 base from V and 4 bases from J, the junction contained 5 bases not matched to a gene. The CDR3 covers 15 residues. The source is a human donor with acute or convalescent COVID-19. The donor label of this sample is uncertain. The V gene is TRBV5-6, the J gene TRBJ2-7; TRBD2 agrees at 10 bases. Sequenced: peripheral blood. The CDR3 DNA follows: TGTGCCAGCAGCTTGTCTTTGACTAGCGGGTACGAGCAGTACTTC. Residues: CASSLSLTSGYEQYF.